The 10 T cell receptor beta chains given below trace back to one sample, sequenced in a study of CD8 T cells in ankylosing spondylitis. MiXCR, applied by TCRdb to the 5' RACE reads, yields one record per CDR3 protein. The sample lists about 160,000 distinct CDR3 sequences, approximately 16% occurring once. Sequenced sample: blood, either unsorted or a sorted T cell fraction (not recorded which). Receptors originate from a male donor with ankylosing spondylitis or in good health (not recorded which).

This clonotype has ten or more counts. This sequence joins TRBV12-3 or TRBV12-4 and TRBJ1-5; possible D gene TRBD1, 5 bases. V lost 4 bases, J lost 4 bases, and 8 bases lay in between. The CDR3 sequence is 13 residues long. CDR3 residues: CASSSRQNQPQHF. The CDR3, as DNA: TGTGCCAGCAGTTCCAGACAGAATCAGCCCCAGCATTTT.

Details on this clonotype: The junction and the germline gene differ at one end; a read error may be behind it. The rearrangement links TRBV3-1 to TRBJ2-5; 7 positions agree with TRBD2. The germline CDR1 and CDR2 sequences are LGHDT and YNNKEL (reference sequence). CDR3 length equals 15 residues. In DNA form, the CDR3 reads TGTGCCACCAGCCCCAGGTGGCGGGAGCAAGAGACCCAGTACTTC. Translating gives CATSPRWREQETQYF.

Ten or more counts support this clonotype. CDR3 sequence: CASSLNPAVRGLDEQFF. The CDR3 nucleotides are TGTGCCAGCAGTCTCAACCCTGCAGTTAGGGGGTTGGATGAGCAGTTCTTC. The genes are TRBV12-3 or TRBV12-4 and TRBJ2-1, with D possibly being TRBD1 (6 bases). This CDR3 has 17 residues. Trimming took off 5 bases at V and 8 bases at J, with 25 bases between the two ends.

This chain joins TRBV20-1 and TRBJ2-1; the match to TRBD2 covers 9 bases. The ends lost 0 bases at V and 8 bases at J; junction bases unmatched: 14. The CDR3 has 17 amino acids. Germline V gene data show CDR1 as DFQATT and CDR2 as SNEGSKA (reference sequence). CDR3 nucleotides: TGCAGTGCTAGAGATCCTAGCGGGACCACACTGAGCCATGAGCAGTTCTTC. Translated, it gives CSARDPSGTTLSHEQFF.

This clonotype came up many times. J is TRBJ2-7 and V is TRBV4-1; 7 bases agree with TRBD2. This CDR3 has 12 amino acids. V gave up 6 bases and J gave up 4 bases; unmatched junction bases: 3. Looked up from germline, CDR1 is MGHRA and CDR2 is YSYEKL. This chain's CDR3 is CASSAGLYEQYF. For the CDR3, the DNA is TGCGCCAGCAGTGCGGGACTATACGAGCAGTACTTC.

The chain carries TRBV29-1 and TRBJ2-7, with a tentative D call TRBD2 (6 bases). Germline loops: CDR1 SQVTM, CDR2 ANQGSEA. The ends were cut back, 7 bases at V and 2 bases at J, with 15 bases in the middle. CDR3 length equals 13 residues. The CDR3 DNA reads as TGCAGCGGAACCGGGACTGACACCTACGAGCAGTACTTC. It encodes CSGTGTDTYEQYF.

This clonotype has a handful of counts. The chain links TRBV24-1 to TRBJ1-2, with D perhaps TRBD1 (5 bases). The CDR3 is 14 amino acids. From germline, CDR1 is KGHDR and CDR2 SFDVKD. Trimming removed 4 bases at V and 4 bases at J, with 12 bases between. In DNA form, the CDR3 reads TGTGCCACCAGTGAACCCGGGACCTTCTATGGCTACACCTTC. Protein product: CATSEPGTFYGYTF.

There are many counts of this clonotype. Here the CDR3 DNA reads TGTGCCATCAGTGGCGGGGCGACTGAAGCTTTCTTT. It yields the protein CAISGGATEAFF. V is TRBV10-3 and J is TRBJ1-1; TRBD1 is a possible D gene (5 bases). The germline CDR1 and CDR2 sequences are ENHRY and SYGVKD. This CDR3 has 12 residues. V was trimmed by 4 bases and J by 5 bases, leaving 8 bases between them.

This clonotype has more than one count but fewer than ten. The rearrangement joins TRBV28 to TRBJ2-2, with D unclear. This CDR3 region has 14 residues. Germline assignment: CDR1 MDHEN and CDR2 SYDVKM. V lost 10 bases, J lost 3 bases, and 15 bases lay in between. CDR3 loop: CAIAGPVHTGELFF. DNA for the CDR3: TGTGCCATAGCCGGGCCGGTCCACACCGGGGAGCTGTTTTTT.

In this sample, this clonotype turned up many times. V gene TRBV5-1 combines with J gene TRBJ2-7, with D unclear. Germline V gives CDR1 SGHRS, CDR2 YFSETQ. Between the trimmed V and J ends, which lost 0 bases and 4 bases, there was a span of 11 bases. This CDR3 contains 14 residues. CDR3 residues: CASSLASVTYEQYF. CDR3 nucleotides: TGCGCCAGCAGCTTGGCCTCAGTTACGTACGAGCAGTACTTC.